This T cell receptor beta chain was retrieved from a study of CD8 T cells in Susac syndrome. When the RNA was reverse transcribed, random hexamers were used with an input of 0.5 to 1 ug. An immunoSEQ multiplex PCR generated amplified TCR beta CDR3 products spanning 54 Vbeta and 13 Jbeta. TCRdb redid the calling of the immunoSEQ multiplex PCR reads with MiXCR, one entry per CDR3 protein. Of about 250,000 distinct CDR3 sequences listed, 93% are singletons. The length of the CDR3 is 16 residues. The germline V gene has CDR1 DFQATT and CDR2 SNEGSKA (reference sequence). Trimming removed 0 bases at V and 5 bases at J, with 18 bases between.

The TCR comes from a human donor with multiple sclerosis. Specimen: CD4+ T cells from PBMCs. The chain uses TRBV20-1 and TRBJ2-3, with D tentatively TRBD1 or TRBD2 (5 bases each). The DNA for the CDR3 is TGCAGTGCTAGAGATCCGACCGGGACGAGAGGAGATACGCAGTATTTT. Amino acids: CSARDPTGTRGDTQYF.